This TCR beta chain was observed in a study of cytomegalovirus exposure and HLA in healthy donors. Study-level findings and limits: In a later analysis, an Asian-associated ancestry cluster reportedly showed fewer N-insertions than the 666-donor mean.

Worth noting for this clone: Its matching antigen is unknown.

The PCR was carried out with 60 Vbeta primers and 13 Jbeta primers. The method was immunoSEQ multiplex PCR; TCRdb's version includes in-frame clones alone and lacks a portion of them. The data hold 70,000 or so clones, with approximately 78% observed a single time. Losses at the gene ends were 4 bases for V and 8 bases for J; bases not matched to a gene: 9. The CDR3 spans 14 residues. Germline CDR1 is MNHNS and CDR2 is SASEGT. V usage is TRBV6-1 and J usage is TRBJ1-2, with 8 bases that match TRBD1. The TCR sequence derives from a man between 18 and 35 years old in good health and CMV-seropositive. Specimen: PBMCs. For the CDR3, the DNA is TGTGCCAGCAGTGCCTTTCAGGGGGCACGGGGCTACACCTTC. This codes for CASSAFQGARGYTF.